These T cell receptor beta chains were read from a single sample in a study of CD8+CD57+ T cells in acquired aplastic anemia. Each CDR3 protein gets one entry after TCRdb re-called the reads with MiXCR. In the table there are about 200,000 distinct CDR3 sequences, 65% of which are singletons. What was sequenced was sorted CD4+, CD8+, or CD8+CD57+ T cells (not recorded which) from PBMCs. The source of these receptors is a human donor with aplastic anemia. CDR3s include the opening cysteine and the closing phenylalanine or tryptophan. The D gene is left open where the match is weak. Where a row states a size, it is once, few, many or the class of an expanded clone; other rows omit it.

j_call: TRBJ1-2
d_call: .
clone_size: .
v_call: TRBV20-1
cdr3_aa: CSARGQGTNYGYTF
cdr3_nt: TGCAGTGCTAGAGGTCAGGGAACTAACTATGGCTACACCTTC

j_call: TRBJ2-7
d_call: .
clone_size: .
v_call: TRBV19
cdr3_aa: CASSMGIDSYEQYF
cdr3_nt: TGTGCCAGTAGTATGGGGATCGACTCCTACGAGCAGTACTTC

j_call: TRBJ1-3
d_call: .
clone_size: few
v_call: TRBV10-3
cdr3_aa: CAIRLSGNTIYF
cdr3_nt: TGTGCCATCAGACTATCGGGAAACACCATATATTTT

j_call: TRBJ2-7
d_call: TRBD2
clone_size: .
v_call: TRBV28
cdr3_aa: CASSGTSGRAKVYEQYF
cdr3_nt: TGTGCCAGCAGCGGGACTAGCGGGAGGGCCAAGGTATACGAGCAGTACTTC

j_call: TRBJ1-1
d_call: TRBD1
clone_size: .
v_call: TRBV2
cdr3_aa: CASPNRDRVVFF
cdr3_nt: TGTGCCAGCCCGAACCGGGACAGGGTAGTATTCTTT

j_call: TRBJ1-5
d_call: .
clone_size: .
v_call: TRBV24-1
cdr3_aa: CATSEAGTSNQPQHF
cdr3_nt: TGTGCCACCAGTGAAGCAGGGACTAGCAATCAGCCCCAGCATTTT

j_call: TRBJ1-2
d_call: TRBD1
clone_size: .
v_call: TRBV20-1
cdr3_aa: CSAVPVGQGGERYGYTF
cdr3_nt: TGCAGTGCCGTACCGGTTGGACAGGGTGGGGAGAGGTATGGCTACACCTTC

j_call: TRBJ1-2
d_call: TRBD1
clone_size: .
v_call: TRBV9
cdr3_aa: CASSIYRDRAIYGYTF
cdr3_nt: TGTGCCAGCAGCATATACCGGGACAGGGCAATCTATGGCTACACCTTC

j_call: TRBJ2-5
d_call: .
clone_size: .
v_call: TRBV7-8
cdr3_aa: CASSLAVGETQYF
cdr3_nt: TGTGCCAGCAGCTTAGCGGTGGGAGAGACCCAGTACTTC

j_call: TRBJ1-2
d_call: TRBD1
clone_size: .
v_call: TRBV7-3
cdr3_aa: CASSWDRGDGYTF
cdr3_nt: TGTGCCAGCAGCTGGGACAGGGGCGATGGCTACACCTTC

j_call: TRBJ2-3
d_call: TRBD2
clone_size: .
v_call: TRBV5-6
cdr3_aa: CASTWTSGGASDTQYF
cdr3_nt: TGTGCCAGCACCTGGACTAGCGGGGGGGCATCAGATACGCAGTATTTT

j_call: TRBJ2-1
d_call: .
clone_size: .
v_call: TRBV19
cdr3_aa: CASSPTSWNEQFF
cdr3_nt: TGTGCCAGTAGTCCGACTAGTTGGAATGAGCAGTTCTTC

j_call: TRBJ1-2
d_call: TRBD1
clone_size: once
v_call: TRBV19
cdr3_aa: CASSRDSYYGYTF
cdr3_nt: TGTGCCAGTAGTCGGGACAGCTACTATGGCTACACCTTC

j_call: TRBJ2-6
d_call: .
clone_size: once
v_call: TRBV2
cdr3_aa: CASSLQEQANVLTF
cdr3_nt: TGTGCCAGCAGCCTACAGGAACAGGCCAACGTCCTGACTTTC

j_call: TRBJ1-5
d_call: TRBD1
clone_size: .
v_call: TRBV20-1
cdr3_aa: CSAIDRGLGQPQHF
cdr3_nt: TGCAGTGCTATAGACAGGGGGCTAGGGCAGCCCCAGCATTTT